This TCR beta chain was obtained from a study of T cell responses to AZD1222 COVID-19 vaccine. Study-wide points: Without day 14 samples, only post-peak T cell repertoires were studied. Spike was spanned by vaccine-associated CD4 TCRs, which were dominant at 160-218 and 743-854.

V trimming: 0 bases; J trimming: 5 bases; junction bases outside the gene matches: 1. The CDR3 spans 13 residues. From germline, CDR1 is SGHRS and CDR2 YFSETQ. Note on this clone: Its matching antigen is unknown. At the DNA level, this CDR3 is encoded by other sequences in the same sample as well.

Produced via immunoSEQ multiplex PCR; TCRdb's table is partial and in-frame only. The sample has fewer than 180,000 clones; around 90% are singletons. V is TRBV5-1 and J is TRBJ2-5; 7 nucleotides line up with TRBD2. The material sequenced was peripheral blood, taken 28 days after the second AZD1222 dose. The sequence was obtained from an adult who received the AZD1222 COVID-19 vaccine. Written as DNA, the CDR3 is TGCGCCAGCAGCTTGGGAGCGGGGGAGACCCAGTACTTC. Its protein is CASSLGAGETQYF. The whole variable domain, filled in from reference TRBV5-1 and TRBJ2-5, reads KAGVTQTPRYLIKTRGQQVTLSCSPISGHRSVSWYQQTPGQGLQFLFEYFSETQRNKGNFPGRFSGRQFSNSRSEMNVSTLELGDSALYLCASSLGAGETQYFGPGTRLLVL.